This is a list of T cell receptor beta chains from one sample in a study of T-cell memory formation after mild COVID-19. One entry per CDR3 protein results from TCRdb running MiXCR on the 5' RACE reads. The data show just under 350,000 distinct CDR3 sequences, 10% to 15% seen once. The sample comprised PBMCs or a T cell subset sorted from them (not recorded which). These receptors were taken from a man between 18 and 29 years old who had mild COVID-19 (a few samples of this study predate the infection). Cell type and time point are not known. Each CDR3 is given with its conserved first and last residue. Each record gives: J gene, V gene, clone size, CDR3 length, D gene, CDR3 DNA, CDR3 protein. D genes are given only for firm matches. Some rows have no size entry. The others give once, few or many, or a class for an expanded clone.

TRBJ1-5	TRBV20-1	NA	14	NA	TGCAGTGCTAGAGATGGGCCCTCCCGTCAGCCCCAGCATTTT	CSARDGPSRQPQHF
TRBJ2-3	TRBV24-1	NA	13	NA	TGTGCCACCAATGGCAGGAACACAGATACGCAGTATTTT	CATNGRNTDTQYF
TRBJ2-3	TRBV5-1	few	16	NA	TGCGCCAGCAGCGAGGAACTAGTGAAAAGCCTCGATACGCAGTATTTT	CASSEELVKSLDTQYF
TRBJ2-5	TRBV18	NA	13	NA	TGTGCCAGCTCACCGCGGACGAAAGAGACCCAGTACTTC	CASSPRTKETQYF
TRBJ1-2	TRBV29-1	few	11	NA	TGCAGCTCGGACGGGACCTATGGCTACACCTTC	CSSDGTYGYTF
TRBJ2-3	TRBV12-3/TRBV12-4	NA	16	TRBD1	TGTGCCAGCAGTGAGTACAGGGGGATGAAAACAGATACGCAGTATTTT	CASSEYRGMKTDTQYF
TRBJ1-1	TRBV5-1	NA	13	TRBD1	TGCGCCTGCGGACAGGGGGCGAACACTGAAGCTTTCTTT	CACGQGANTEAFF
TRBJ1-1	TRBV10-3	few	17	TRBD1	TGTGCCATCAGTGAGTTCGGGACAGGGGGTTTGGACACTGAAGCTTTCTTT	CAISEFGTGGLDTEAFF
TRBJ2-2	TRBV24-1	NA	14	TRBD1	TGTGCCACCGAACAGGGGGCGAACACCGGGGAGCTGTTTTTT	CATEQGANTGELFF
TRBJ1-1	TRBV7-3	NA	14	NA	TGTGCCAGCAGCTTAATGCCAGTGAACACTGAAGCTTTCTTT	CASSLMPVNTEAFF